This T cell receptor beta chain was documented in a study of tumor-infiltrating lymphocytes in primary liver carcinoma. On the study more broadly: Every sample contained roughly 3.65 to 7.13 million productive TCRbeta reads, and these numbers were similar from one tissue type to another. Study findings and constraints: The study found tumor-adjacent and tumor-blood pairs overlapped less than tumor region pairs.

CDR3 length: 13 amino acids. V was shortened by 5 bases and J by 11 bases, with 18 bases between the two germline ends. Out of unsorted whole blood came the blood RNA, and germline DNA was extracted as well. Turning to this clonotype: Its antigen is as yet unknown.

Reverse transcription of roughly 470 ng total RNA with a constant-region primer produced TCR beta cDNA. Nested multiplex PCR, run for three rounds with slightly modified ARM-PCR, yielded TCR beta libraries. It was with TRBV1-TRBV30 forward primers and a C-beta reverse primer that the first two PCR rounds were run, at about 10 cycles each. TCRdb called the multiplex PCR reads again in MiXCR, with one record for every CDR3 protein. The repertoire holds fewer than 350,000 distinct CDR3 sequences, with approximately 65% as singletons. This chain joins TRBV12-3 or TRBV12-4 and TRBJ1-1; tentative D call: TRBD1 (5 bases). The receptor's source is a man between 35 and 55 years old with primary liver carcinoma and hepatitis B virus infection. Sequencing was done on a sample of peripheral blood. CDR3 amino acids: CASSVSWGLYAFF. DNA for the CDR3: TGTGCCAGCAGTGTATCTTGGGGCTTATATGCTTTCTTT.